The sequence of this T cell receptor (beta chain) was determined in a study of cytomegalovirus exposure and HLA in healthy donors. Overall study: It was reported in a later analysis that the same platform had been used for the 90 to 150 validation repertoires as for the 666 first-cohort repertoires.

TCRdb's copy holds only in-frame clones and misses some; the assay was immunoSEQ multiplex PCR. The table records some 160,000 clones, more than 75% of them present only once. This CDR3 has 14 residues. After removal of 4 bases from V and 4 bases from J, the junction contained 5 bases not matched to a gene. CDR1 and CDR2 (germline): SGHKS, YYEKEE (reference sequence). Sequences were obtained from PBMCs. This TCR derives from a man aged 18 to 29 in good health and CMV-seronegative. V usage is TRBV5-5 and J usage is TRBJ1-1; 9 bases line up with TRBD1. This CDR3 is CASSKQTGGTEAFF. The CDR3 DNA reads as TGTGCCAGCAGCAAACAGACAGGGGGCACTGAAGCTTTCTTT.